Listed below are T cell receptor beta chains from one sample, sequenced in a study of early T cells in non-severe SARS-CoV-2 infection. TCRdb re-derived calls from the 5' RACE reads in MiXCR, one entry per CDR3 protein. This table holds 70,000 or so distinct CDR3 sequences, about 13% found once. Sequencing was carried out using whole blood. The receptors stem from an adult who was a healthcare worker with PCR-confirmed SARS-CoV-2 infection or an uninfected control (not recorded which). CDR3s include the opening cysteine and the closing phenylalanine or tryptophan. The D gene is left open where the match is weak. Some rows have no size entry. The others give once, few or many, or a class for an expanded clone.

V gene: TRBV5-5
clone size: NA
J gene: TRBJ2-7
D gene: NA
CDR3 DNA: TGTGCCAGCAGCTCCGAGCCGGATACAGGCAGTAGCTACGAGCAGTACTTC
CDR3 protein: CASSSEPDTGSSYEQYF

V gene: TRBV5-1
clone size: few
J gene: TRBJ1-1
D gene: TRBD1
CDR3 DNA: TGCGCCAGCAGCCTAGGACAGGGCGGCACTGAAGCTTTCTTT
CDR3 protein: CASSLGQGGTEAFF

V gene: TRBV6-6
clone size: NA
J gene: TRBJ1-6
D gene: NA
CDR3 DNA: TGTGCCAGCCTCTTTAGGGCGGGCTTAAATTCACCCCTCCACTTT
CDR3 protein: CASLFRAGLNSPLHF

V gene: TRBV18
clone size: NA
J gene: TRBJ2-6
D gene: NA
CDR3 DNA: TGTGCCAGCTCCGACAGAGGGCCCGGCTCTGGGGCCAACGTCCTGACTTTC
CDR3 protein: CASSDRGPGSGANVLTF

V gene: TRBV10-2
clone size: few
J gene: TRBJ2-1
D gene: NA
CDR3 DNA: TGCGCCAGCAGTGAGCAGGACAAGGGGTATCCGCAGTTCTTC
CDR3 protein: CASSEQDKGYPQFF

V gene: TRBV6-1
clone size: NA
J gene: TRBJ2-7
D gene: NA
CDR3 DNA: TGTGCCAGCAGTGACTTCTACGAGCAGTACTTC
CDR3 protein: CASSDFYEQYF

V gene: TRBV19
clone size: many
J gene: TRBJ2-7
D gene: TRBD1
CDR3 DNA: TGTGCCAGTAGTCGACAGGGCGGGTACGAGCAGTACTTC
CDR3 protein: CASSRQGGYEQYF

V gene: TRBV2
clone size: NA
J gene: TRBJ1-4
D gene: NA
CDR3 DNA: TGTGCCAGCAGAGTGGGGGGGCTCCGTGAAAAACTGTTTTTT
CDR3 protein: CASRVGGLREKLFF

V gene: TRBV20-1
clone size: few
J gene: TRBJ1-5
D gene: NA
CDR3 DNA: TGCAGTGCTACTACGCCAGGGGTACGACAGCCCCAGCATTTT
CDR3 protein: CSATTPGVRQPQHF

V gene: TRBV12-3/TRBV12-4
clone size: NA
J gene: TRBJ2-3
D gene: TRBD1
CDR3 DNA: TGTGCCAGCAGCTTAGGGGGCTGGGGCACAGATACGCAGTATTTT
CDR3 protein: CASSLGGWGTDTQYF

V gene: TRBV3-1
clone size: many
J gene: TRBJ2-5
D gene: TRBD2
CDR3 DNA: TGTGCCAGCAGCCCCCGGACTAGCGCCAGTCGTGGGGACCAGTACTTC
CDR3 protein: CASSPRTSASRGDQYF

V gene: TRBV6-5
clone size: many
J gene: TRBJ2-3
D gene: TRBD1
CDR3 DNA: TGTGCCAGCAGTTACCACGGGACAGCTAACACAGATACGCAGTATTTT
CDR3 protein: CASSYHGTANTDTQYF

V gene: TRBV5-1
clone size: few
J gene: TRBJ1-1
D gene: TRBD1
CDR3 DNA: TGCGCCAGCAGCCCTTCGTGGGGACAGGCGAACACTGAAGCTTTCTTT
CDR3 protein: CASSPSWGQANTEAFF

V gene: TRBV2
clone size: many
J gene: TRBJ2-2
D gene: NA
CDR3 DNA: TGTGCCAGCAGTTCACAGGGGAACACCGGGGAGCTGTTTTTT
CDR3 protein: CASSSQGNTGELFF

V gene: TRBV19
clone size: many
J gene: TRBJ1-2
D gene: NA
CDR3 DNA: TGTGCCAGTAACGGGGACGGATACTACTATGGCTACACCTTC
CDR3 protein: CASNGDGYYYGYTF

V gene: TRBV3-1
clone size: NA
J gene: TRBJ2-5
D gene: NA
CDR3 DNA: TGTGCCAGCAGGTTTTCCGGGGGACAAGAGACCCAGTACTTC
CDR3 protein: CASRFSGGQETQYF

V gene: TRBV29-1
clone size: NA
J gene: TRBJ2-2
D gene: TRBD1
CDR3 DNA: TGCAGCGCTGACAGGGCCGGGGAGCTGTTTTTT
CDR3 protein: CSADRAGELFF

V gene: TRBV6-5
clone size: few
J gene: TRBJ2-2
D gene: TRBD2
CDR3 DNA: TGTGCCAGCAGTTACTCGAGATTGGCGGGGGGCCCCGGGGAGCTGTTTTTT
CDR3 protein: CASSYSRLAGGPGELFF

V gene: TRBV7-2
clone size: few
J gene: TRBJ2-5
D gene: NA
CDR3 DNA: TGTGCCAGCAGCCTTCGCGAGGGTGGACAAGAGACCCAGTACTTC
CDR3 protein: CASSLREGGQETQYF

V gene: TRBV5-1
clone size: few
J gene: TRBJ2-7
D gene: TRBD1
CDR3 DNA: TGCGCCAGCAGCGCCTTACAGGGGACCTCAGGGGAGCAGTACTTC
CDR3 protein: CASSALQGTSGEQYF

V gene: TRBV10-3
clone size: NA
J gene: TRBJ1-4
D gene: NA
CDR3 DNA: TGTGCCATCAGTGACCCCGTTGGGCAAACCTCTGAAAAACTGTTTTTT
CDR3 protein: CAISDPVGQTSEKLFF

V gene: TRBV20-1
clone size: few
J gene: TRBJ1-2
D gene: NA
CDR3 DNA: TGCAGTGCTAGAGAGGGGGAGCATGGCTACACCTTC
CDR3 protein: CSAREGEHGYTF

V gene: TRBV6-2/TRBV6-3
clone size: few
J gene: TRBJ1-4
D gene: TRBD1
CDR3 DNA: TGTGCCAGCAGTCGGACAGGTCCGTCACGGGGGAACCAAAAACTGTTTTTT
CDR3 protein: CASSRTGPSRGNQKLFF

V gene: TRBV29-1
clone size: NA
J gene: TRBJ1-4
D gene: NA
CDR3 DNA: TGCAGCGTTGAAGTGGACCGGACTTCAAAACTGTTTTTT
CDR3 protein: CSVEVDRTSKLFF

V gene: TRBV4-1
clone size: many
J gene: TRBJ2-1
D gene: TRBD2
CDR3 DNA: TGCGCCAGCAGCCAAGCGACTAGCTGGGAGCAGTTCTTC
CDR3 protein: CASSQATSWEQFF

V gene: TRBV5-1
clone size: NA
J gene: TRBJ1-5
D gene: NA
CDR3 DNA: TGCGCCAGCAGCTTGTTGGGCTCTGGGAATCAGCTCCAGCATTTT
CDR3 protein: CASSLLGSGNQLQHF

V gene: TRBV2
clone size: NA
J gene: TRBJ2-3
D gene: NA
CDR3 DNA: TGTGCCACCAGTACCCGCCGGGGGAGCACAGATACGCAGTATTTT
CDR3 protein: CATSTRRGSTDTQYF

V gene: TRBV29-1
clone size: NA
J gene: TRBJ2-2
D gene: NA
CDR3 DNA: TGCAGCGTTGGGGGATTTCCCGGGGAGCTGTTTTTT
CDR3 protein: CSVGGFPGELFF

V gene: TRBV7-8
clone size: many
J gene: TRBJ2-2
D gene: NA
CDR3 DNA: TGTGCCAGCAGCTTAGCGGGACGGGTCTGGCGCAACACCGGGGAGCTGTTTTTT
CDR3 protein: CASSLAGRVWRNTGELFF

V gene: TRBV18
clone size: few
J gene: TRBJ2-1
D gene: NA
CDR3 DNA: TGTGCCAGCTCACCACGTGCGGGGGCATACAATGAGCAGTTCTTC
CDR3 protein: CASSPRAGAYNEQFF